This T cell receptor beta chain derives from a study of blood T cell repertoires in COVID-19. In the study overall: PBMCs, B-cell-depleted T cells, or T cells provided the cDNA or gDNA that made up the material.

Original analysis: Reference gene primer amplification yielded estimated nucleated cell counts. Sequenced by immunoSEQ multiplex PCR; TCRdb stores in-frame clones only, minus some. V, J and clone size are taken as reported in that table, and D and trimming were inferred from the DNA itself. The table records 120,000 to 150,000 clones, about 80% of them present only once. The V and J ends lost 3 bases and 4 bases, in that order; junction bases with no gene match: 0. The CDR3 length is 13 residues. The sequencing sample was made of peripheral blood. This sequence joins TRBV12-3 or TRBV12-4 and TRBJ2-5, with TRBD1 identical over 9 bases. This sequence was found in a human donor in a cohort sampled during active COVID-19. CDR3 in amino acids: CASSLTGGETQYF. The DNA of the CDR3 is TGTGCCAGCAGTTTGACAGGGGGAGAGACCCAGTACTTC.